A selection of T cell receptor beta chains follows, all from one sample in a study of OX40 agonist ivuxolimab in advanced cancers. The data were produced by immunoSEQ multiplex PCR, yet TCRdb's version contains in-frame clones alone and is incomplete. Among over 40,000 clones listed, about 86% were seen once. The input for sequencing was CD4+ or CD8+ T cells sorted from blood, taken in a trial of the OX40 agonist ivuxolimab. The receptors were sampled from an adult with an advanced solid tumor such as melanoma, head and neck, liver or kidney cancer. Each CDR3 is given with its conserved first and last residue. Each record gives: CDR3 length, D gene, V gene, J gene, clone size, CDR3 protein, CDR3 DNA. The D gene is left open where the match is weak. For some rows the clone size is stated as once, few or many, or as a class when expanded; others skip it.

length: 13; D: -; V: TRBV7-3; J: TRBJ2-5; size: -; CDR3: CASSLSAGETQYF; DNA: TGTGCCAGCAGCTTATCAGCAGGAGAGACCCAGTACTTC
length: 14; D: -; V: TRBV5-4; J: TRBJ2-3; size: -; CDR3: CASRPGPETDTQYF; DNA: TGTGCCAGCAGGCCGGGTCCGGAGACAGATACGCAGTATTTT
length: 16; D: -; V: TRBV2; J: TRBJ2-3; size: -; CDR3: CASTKGGRTPTDTQYF; DNA: TGTGCCAGCACAAAAGGGGGTAGGACTCCCACAGATACGCAGTATTTT
length: 16; D: TRBD2; V: TRBV5-1; J: TRBJ2-3; size: once; CDR3: CASSQGAAGDTDTQYF; DNA: TGCGCCAGCAGCCAGGGTGCAGCGGGGGACACAGATACGCAGTATTTT
length: 15; D: -; V: TRBV9; J: TRBJ2-7; size: -; CDR3: CASSVLAHFSYEQYF; DNA: TGTGCCAGCAGCGTACTGGCCCACTTCTCCTACGAGCAGTACTTC
length: 14; D: TRBD1; V: TRBV25-1; J: TRBJ1-1; size: -; CDR3: CASSATGGNTEAFF; DNA: TGTGCCAGCAGTGCGACAGGGGGAAACACTGAAGCTTTCTTT
length: 13; D: -; V: TRBV19; J: TRBJ2-3; size: -; CDR3: CASSLERADTQYF; DNA: TGTGCCAGTAGTCTTGAGCGGGCAGATACGCAGTATTTT
length: 17; D: TRBD2; V: TRBV7-9; J: TRBJ2-2; size: -; CDR3: CASSGASGGPNTGELFF; DNA: TGTGCCAGCTCTGGGGCTAGCGGGGGGCCGAACACCGGGGAGCTGTTTTTT
length: 17; D: -; V: TRBV5-1; J: TRBJ2-7; size: -; CDR3: CASSLSAGTLSSYEQYF; DNA: TGCGCCAGCAGCCTGTCCGCCGGGACACTATCCTCCTACGAGCAGTACTTC
length: 13; D: -; V: TRBV6-1; J: TRBJ1-6; size: few; CDR3: CATQNSYNSPLHF; DNA: TGTGCCACACAAAACTCCTATAATTCACCCCTCCACTTT
length: 17; D: -; V: TRBV19; J: TRBJ2-2; size: -; CDR3: CASSIESVWDHTGELFF; DNA: TGTGCCAGTAGTATAGAAAGTGTGTGGGACCACACCGGGGAGCTGTTTTTT
length: 12; D: -; V: TRBV7-2; J: TRBJ2-5; size: -; CDR3: CASSLGRQTQYF; DNA: TGTGCCAGCAGCTTGGGCAGGCAGACCCAGTACTTC
length: 15; D: -; V: TRBV5-5; J: TRBJ1-5; size: -; CDR3: CASSLAKGGGQPQHF; DNA: TGTGCCAGCAGCTTGGCCAAGGGGGGCGGTCAGCCCCAGCATTTT
length: 15; D: TRBD1; V: TRBV28; J: TRBJ1-2; size: -; CDR3: CATKHDRGTNYGYTF; DNA: TGTGCCACCAAGCATGACAGGGGGACTAACTATGGCTACACCTTC
length: 16; D: TRBD2; V: TRBV9; J: TRBJ2-3; size: few; CDR3: CASSATGTSATDTQYF; DNA: TGTGCCAGCAGCGCCACCGGGACTAGCGCCACAGATACGCAGTATTTT
length: 16; D: -; V: TRBV10-1; J: TRBJ1-5; size: -; CDR3: CASSESDNNSNQPQHF; DNA: TGCGCCAGCAGTGAGTCGGACAACAATAGCAATCAGCCCCAGCATTTT
length: 14; D: -; V: TRBV19; J: TRBJ1-2; size: -; CDR3: CANAYRARGYGYTF; DNA: TGTGCCAACGCCTACAGGGCCCGGGGCTATGGCTACACCTTC
length: 17; D: TRBD2; V: TRBV5-1; J: TRBJ2-7; size: few; CDR3: CASSTGTSGAITYEQYF; DNA: TGCGCCAGCAGCACCGGGACTAGCGGGGCCATAACCTACGAGCAGTACTTC
length: 15; D: -; V: TRBV19; J: TRBJ1-1; size: -; CDR3: CASSPGGPPNTEAFF; DNA: TGTGCCAGTAGTCCAGGCGGTCCTCCTAACACTGAAGCTTTCTTT
length: 15; D: -; V: TRBV7-9; J: TRBJ2-3; size: -; CDR3: CASRRGGGPTDTQYF; DNA: TGTGCCAGCAGAAGGGGGGGTGGACCCACAGATACGCAGTATTTT
length: 15; D: -; V: TRBV2; J: TRBJ2-6; size: -; CDR3: CASSEQRVGANVLTF; DNA: TGTGCCAGCAGTGAACAGCGGGTTGGGGCCAACGTCCTGACTTTC
length: 15; D: TRBD1; V: TRBV7-8; J: TRBJ1-1; size: -; CDR3: CASSLGDRMDPEAFF; DNA: TGTGCCAGCAGCTTAGGGGACAGGATGGACCCTGAAGCTTTCTTT
length: 19; D: -; V: TRBV15; J: TRBJ2-5; size: -; CDR3: CATSRDLGSGQGRQETQYF; DNA: TGTGCCACCAGCAGAGATCTCGGGTCAGGGCAGGGTAGGCAAGAGACCCAGTACTTC
length: 16; D: TRBD1; V: TRBV19; J: TRBJ1-6; size: -; CDR3: CASSTSGTGLISPLHF; DNA: TGTGCCAGTAGTACATCCGGGACAGGGTTGATTTCACCCCTCCACTTT
length: 12; D: -; V: TRBV9; J: TRBJ2-5; size: -; CDR3: CASSGSQETQYF; DNA: TGTGCCAGCAGCGGCTCACAAGAGACCCAGTACTTC
length: 15; D: -; V: TRBV2; J: TRBJ2-2; size: -; CDR3: CASSGDVANTGELFF; DNA: TGTGCCAGCAGTGGGGACGTAGCGAACACCGGGGAGCTGTTTTTT
length: 14; D: -; V: TRBV5-1; J: TRBJ2-7; size: -; CDR3: CASSKTVKGDEQYF; DNA: TGCGCCAGCAGCAAGACAGTGAAGGGGGACGAGCAGTACTTC
length: 15; D: TRBD2; V: TRBV7-2; J: TRBJ2-5; size: few; CDR3: CASRPIAGAGGAQYF; DNA: TGTGCCAGCAGGCCTATAGCGGGGGCCGGGGGGGCCCAGTACTTC
length: 14; D: TRBD2; V: TRBV10-2; J: TRBJ2-7; size: -; CDR3: CASGSLAGGYEQYF; DNA: TGCGCCAGCGGATCCCTAGCGGGAGGCTACGAGCAGTACTTC
length: 13; D: -; V: TRBV2; J: TRBJ1-4; size: -; CDR3: CASSEGGGEKLFF; DNA: TGTGCCAGCAGTGAGGGTGGGGGTGAAAAACTGTTTTTT
length: 12; D: -; V: TRBV7-2; J: TRBJ1-3; size: -; CDR3: CASSLNGNTIYF; DNA: TGTGCCAGCAGCTTAAACGGAAACACCATATATTTT
length: 12; D: -; V: TRBV27; J: TRBJ2-5; size: medium-sized; CDR3: CASGNIRETQYF; DNA: TGTGCCAGCGGTAATATAAGGGAGACCCAGTACTTC
length: 15; D: TRBD2; V: TRBV7-6; J: TRBJ2-3; size: few; CDR3: CASKSSGGGTDTQYF; DNA: TGTGCCAGCAAGAGTAGCGGGGGAGGGACAGATACGCAGTATTTT
length: 13; D: -; V: TRBV11-2; J: TRBJ1-5; size: -; CDR3: CASSYSANQPQHF; DNA: TGTGCCAGCAGCTATTCAGCCAATCAGCCCCAGCATTTT
length: 14; D: -; V: TRBV5-1; J: TRBJ2-7; size: -; CDR3: CASSPNRLSYEQYF; DNA: TGCGCCAGCAGCCCGAACAGGCTCTCCTACGAGCAGTACTTC
length: 16; D: TRBD1; V: TRBV7-2; J: TRBJ1-5; size: -; CDR3: CASSTPGQGRNQPQHF; DNA: TGTGCCAGCAGCACCCCGGGACAGGGTCGAAATCAGCCCCAGCATTTT
length: 12; D: -; V: TRBV14; J: TRBJ1-2; size: -; CDR3: CASSHPEGGYTF; DNA: TGTGCCAGCAGCCACCCCGAAGGAGGCTACACCTTC
length: 15; D: -; V: TRBV19; J: TRBJ1-5; size: -; CDR3: CASSTRGFSNQPQHF; DNA: TGTGCCAGTAGTACGAGGGGGTTTAGCAATCAGCCCCAGCATTTT
length: 14; D: -; V: TRBV5-1; J: TRBJ2-7; size: -; CDR3: CASSLMGSDYEQYF; DNA: TGCGCCAGCAGCTTGATGGGGTCGGATTACGAGCAGTACTTC
length: 15; D: TRBD2; V: TRBV5-1; J: TRBJ2-3; size: -; CDR3: CASSLVGTTTDTQYF; DNA: TGCGCCAGCAGCTTGGTCGGGACTACCACAGATACGCAGTATTTT
length: 13; D: -; V: TRBV4-2; J: TRBJ2-7; size: -; CDR3: CASSSGTSYEQYF; DNA: TGTGCCAGCAGCTCCGGGACTTCCTACGAGCAGTACTTC
length: 11; D: -; V: TRBV19; J: TRBJ1-3; size: few; CDR3: CASRERNTIYF; DNA: TGTGCCAGTCGAGAGAGAAACACCATATATTTT
length: 16; D: -; V: TRBV4-2; J: TRBJ1-4; size: -; CDR3: CASSQAKTQKNEKLFF; DNA: TGTGCCAGCAGCCAAGCCAAGACCCAAAAGAATGAAAAACTGTTTTTT
length: 15; D: -; V: TRBV18; J: TRBJ1-5; size: -; CDR3: CASSRSHREGQPQHF; DNA: TGTGCCAGCTCTCGCAGTCACAGGGAGGGGCAGCCCCAGCATTTT
length: 14; D: TRBD1; V: TRBV2; J: TRBJ1-3; size: -; CDR3: CASRAGGSGNTIYF; DNA: TGTGCCAGCAGGGCAGGGGGCTCTGGAAACACCATATATTTT
length: 16; D: TRBD2; V: TRBV5-4; J: TRBJ2-3; size: -; CDR3: CASRSNSGGNTDTQYF; DNA: TGTGCCAGCAGGTCTAATAGCGGGGGGAACACAGATACGCAGTATTTT
length: 15; D: TRBD1; V: TRBV12-5; J: TRBJ1-5; size: once; CDR3: CASGITGQGGQPQHF; DNA: TGTGCTAGTGGTATTACGGGACAGGGAGGTCAGCCCCAGCATTTT
length: 14; D: -; V: TRBV6-5; J: TRBJ1-1; size: -; CDR3: CASSGWGGDTEAFF; DNA: TGTGCCAGCAGTGGCTGGGGGGGCGACACTGAAGCTTTCTTT